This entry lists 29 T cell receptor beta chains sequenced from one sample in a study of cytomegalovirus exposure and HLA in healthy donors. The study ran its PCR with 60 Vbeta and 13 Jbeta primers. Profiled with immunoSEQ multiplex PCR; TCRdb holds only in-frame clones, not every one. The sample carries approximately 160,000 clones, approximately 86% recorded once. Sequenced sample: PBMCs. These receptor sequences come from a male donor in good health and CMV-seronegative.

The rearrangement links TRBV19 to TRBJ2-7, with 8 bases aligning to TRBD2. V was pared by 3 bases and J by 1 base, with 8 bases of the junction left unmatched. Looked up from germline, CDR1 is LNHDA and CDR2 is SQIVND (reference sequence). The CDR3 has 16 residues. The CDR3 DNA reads TGTGCCAGTAGTATTACCAGGGGACTAGGGTCCTACGAGCAGTACTTC. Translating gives CASSITRGLGSYEQYF.

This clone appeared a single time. For the CDR3, the DNA is TGTGCCAGCAGGGGGCCCCCCTACAATGAGCAGTTCTTC. Its protein is CASRGPPYNEQFF. The chain is built from TRBV28 and TRBJ2-1; a weak D match, TRBD1 (5 bases). The CDR3 runs to 13 residues. Trimming removed 6 bases from V and 2 bases from J, with 8 bases in between. CDR1 is MDHEN, CDR2 SYDVKM, per germline.

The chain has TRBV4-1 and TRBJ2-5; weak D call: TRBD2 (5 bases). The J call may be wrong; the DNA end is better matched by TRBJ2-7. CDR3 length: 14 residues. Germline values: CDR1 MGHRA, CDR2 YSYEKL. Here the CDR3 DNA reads TGCGCCAGCAGCCACCGACGGGGAACCTACGAGCAGTACTTC. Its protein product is CASSHRRGTYEQYF.

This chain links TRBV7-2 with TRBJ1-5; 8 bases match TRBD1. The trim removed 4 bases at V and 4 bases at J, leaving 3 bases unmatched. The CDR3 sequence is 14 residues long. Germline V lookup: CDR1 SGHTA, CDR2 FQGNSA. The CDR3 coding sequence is TGTGCCAGCAGCTCTAGGACAGGGAATCAGCCCCAGCATTTT. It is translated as CASSSRTGNQPQHF.

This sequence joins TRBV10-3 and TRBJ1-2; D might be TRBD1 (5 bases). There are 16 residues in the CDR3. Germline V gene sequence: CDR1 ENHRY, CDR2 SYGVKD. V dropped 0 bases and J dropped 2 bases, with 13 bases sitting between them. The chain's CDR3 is CAISESSGIKNYGYTF. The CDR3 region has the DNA TGTGCCATCAGTGAGTCCTCAGGGATAAAGAACTATGGCTACACCTTC.

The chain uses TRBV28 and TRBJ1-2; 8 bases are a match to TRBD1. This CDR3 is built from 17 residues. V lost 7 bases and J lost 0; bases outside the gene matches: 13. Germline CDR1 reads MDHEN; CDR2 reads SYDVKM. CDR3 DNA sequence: TGTGCCAGCACCGACCTCAGGGGGCCGGAAGCTAACTATGGCTACACCTTC. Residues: CASTDLRGPEANYGYTF.

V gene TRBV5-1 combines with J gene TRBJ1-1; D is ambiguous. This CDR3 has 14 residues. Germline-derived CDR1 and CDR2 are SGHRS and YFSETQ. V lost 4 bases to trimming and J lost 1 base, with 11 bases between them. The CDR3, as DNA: TGCGCCAGCAGCCTACAGACAACGAACACTGAAGCTTTCTTT. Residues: CASSLQTTNTEAFF. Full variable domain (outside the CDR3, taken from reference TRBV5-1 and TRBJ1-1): KAGVTQTPRYLIKTRGQQVTLSCSPISGHRSVSWYQQTPGQGLQFLFEYFSETQRNKGNFPGRFSGRQFSNSRSEMNVSTLELGDSALYLCASSLQTTNTEAFFGQGTRLTVV.

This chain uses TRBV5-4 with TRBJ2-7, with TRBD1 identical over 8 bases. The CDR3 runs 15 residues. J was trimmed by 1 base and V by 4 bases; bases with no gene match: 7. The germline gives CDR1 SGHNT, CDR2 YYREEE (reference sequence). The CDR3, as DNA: TGTGCCAGCAGCCGACCGACAGGGGATTCCTACGAGCAGTACTTC. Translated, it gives CASSRPTGDSYEQYF.

The CDR3 region has the DNA TGTGCCAGCAGCCCAACCGTAGCGGGAGGTAAGAATGAGCAGTTCTTC. Translation gives CASSPTVAGGKNEQFF. The chain couples TRBV7-3 to TRBJ2-1; 10 bases agree with TRBD2. The CDR3 is 16 residues long. The V and J ends lost 5 bases and 7 bases, in that order; junction bases with no gene match: 11. Germline CDR1 reads SGHTA; CDR2 reads FQGTGA. Supplemented by reference TRBV7-3 and TRBJ2-1, the full variable domain reads GAGVSQTPSNKVTEKGKYVELRCDPISGHTALYWYRQSLGQGPEFLIYFQGTGAADDSGLPNDRFFAVRPEGSVSTLKIQRTERGDSAVYLCASSPTVAGGKNEQFFGPGTRLTVL.

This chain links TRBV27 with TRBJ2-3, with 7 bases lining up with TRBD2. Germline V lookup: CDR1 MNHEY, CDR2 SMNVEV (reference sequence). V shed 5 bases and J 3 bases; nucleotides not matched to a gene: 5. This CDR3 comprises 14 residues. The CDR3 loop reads CASSGPAGTDTQYF. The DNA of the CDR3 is TGTGCCAGCAGTGGCCCAGCGGGGACAGATACGCAGTATTTT.

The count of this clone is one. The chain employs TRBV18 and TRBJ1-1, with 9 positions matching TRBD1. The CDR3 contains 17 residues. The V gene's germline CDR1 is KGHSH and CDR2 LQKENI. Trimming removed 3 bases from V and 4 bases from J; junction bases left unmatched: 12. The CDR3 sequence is CASSPLGAGQGSTEAFF. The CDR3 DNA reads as TGTGCCAGCTCACCCTTGGGGGCTGGACAGGGGAGCACTGAAGCTTTCTTT.

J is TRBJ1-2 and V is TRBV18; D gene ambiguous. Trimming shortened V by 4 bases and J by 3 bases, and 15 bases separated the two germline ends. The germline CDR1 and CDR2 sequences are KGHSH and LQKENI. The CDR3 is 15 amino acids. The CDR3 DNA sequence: TGTGCCAGCTCACTACATCCGGGAAAATACTATGGCTACACCTTC. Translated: CASSLHPGKYYGYTF.

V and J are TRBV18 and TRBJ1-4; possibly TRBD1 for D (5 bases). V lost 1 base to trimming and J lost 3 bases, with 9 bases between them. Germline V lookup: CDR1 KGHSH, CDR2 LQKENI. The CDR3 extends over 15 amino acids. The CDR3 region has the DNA TGTGCCAGCTCACCACAGCAGGGTTCTAATGAAAAACTGTTTTTT. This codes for CASSPQQGSNEKLFF.

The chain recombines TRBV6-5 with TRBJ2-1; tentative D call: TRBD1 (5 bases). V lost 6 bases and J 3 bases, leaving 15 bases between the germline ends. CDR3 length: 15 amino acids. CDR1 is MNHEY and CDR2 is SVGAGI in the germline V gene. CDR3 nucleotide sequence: TGTGCCAGCAGCATACGACAGACGCACTACAATGAGCAGTTCTTC. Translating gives CASSIRQTHYNEQFF.

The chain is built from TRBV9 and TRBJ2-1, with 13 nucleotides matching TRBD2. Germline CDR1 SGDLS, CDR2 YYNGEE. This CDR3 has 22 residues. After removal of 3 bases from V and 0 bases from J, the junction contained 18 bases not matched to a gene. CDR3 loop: CASSAPTPGLAGRPLSYNEQFF. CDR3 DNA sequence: TGTGCCAGCAGCGCACCTACGCCGGGACTAGCGGGGCGGCCGCTCTCCTACAATGAGCAGTTCTTC.

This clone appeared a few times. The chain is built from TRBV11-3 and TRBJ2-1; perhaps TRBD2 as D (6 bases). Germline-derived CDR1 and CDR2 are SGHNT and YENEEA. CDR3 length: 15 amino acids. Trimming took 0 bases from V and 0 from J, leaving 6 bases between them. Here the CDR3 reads CASSLDGGSYNEQFF. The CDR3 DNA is TGTGCCAGCAGCTTAGACGGGGGCTCCTACAATGAGCAGTTCTTC. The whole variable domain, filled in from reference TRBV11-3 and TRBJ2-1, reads EAGVVQSPRYKIIEKKQPVAFWCNPISGHNTLYWYLQNLGQGPELLIRYENEEAVDDSQLPKDRFSAERLKGVDSTLKIQPAELGDSAVYLCASSLDGGSYNEQFFGPGTRLTVL.

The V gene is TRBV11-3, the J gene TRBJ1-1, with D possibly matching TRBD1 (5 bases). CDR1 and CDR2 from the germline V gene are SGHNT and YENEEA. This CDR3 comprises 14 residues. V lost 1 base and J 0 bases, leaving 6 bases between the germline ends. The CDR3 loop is CASSLGGLNTEAFF. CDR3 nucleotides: TGTGCCAGCAGCTTAGGGGGCCTGAACACTGAAGCTTTCTTT.

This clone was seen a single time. The CDR3 region is CASSLVGGTDTQYF. In nucleotides, the CDR3 is TGTGCCAGCAGCTTAGTGGGGGGTACAGATACGCAGTATTTT. The chain recombines TRBV11-2 with TRBJ2-3; perhaps TRBD2 as D (6 bases). The CDR3 has 14 residues. V was pared by 1 base and J by 3 bases, with 8 bases between. Germline V lookup: CDR1 SGHAT, CDR2 FQNNGV.

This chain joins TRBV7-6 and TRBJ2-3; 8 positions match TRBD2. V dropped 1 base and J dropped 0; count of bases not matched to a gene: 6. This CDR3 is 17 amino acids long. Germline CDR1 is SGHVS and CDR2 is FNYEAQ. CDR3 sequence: CASSLGAGGTSTDTQYF. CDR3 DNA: TGTGCCAGCAGCTTAGGGGCGGGAGGTACTAGCACAGATACGCAGTATTTT.

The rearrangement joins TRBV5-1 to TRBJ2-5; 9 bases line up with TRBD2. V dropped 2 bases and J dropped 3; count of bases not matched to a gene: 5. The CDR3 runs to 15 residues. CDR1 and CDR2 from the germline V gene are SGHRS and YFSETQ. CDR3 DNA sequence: TGCGCCAGCAGCTTTAGGGCTAGCGGGGAAGAGACCCAGTACTTC. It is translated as CASSFRASGEETQYF.

Here the CDR3 reads CASSSGETQYF. The CDR3, as DNA: TGTGCCAGCAGCTCGGGGGAGACCCAGTACTTC. The rearrangement links TRBV11-2 to TRBJ2-5; a possible D gene is TRBD2 (5 bases). Trimming shortened V by 4 bases and J by 5 bases, and 5 bases separated the two germline ends. Germline V lookup: CDR1 SGHAT, CDR2 FQNNGV. This CDR3 is 11 amino acids long.

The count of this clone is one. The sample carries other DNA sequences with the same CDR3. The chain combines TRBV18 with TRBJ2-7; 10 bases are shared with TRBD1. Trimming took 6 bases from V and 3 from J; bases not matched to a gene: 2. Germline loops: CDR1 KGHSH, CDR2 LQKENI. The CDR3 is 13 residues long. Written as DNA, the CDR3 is TGTGCCAGCTCGCGGGACAGGGGCTACGAGCAGTACTTC. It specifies CASSRDRGYEQYF.

CDR3 sequence (DNA): TGTGCCAGCTCACTAGGGACAGCCCTGGCAGGGAATGAGCAGTTCTTC. This encodes CASSLGTALAGNEQFF. V usage is TRBV18 and J usage is TRBJ2-1; TRBD1 agrees at 7 bases. Unmatched junction bases numbered 13, after V lost 4 bases and J lost 7 bases. Looked up from germline, CDR1 is KGHSH and CDR2 is LQKENI. This CDR3 is built from 16 residues.

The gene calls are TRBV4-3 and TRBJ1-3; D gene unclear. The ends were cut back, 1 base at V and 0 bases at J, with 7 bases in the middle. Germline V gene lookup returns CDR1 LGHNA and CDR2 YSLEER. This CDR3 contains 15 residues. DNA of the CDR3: TGCGCCAGCAGCCAAGTTTTCAGCTCTGGAAACACCATATATTTT. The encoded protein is CASSQVFSSGNTIYF.

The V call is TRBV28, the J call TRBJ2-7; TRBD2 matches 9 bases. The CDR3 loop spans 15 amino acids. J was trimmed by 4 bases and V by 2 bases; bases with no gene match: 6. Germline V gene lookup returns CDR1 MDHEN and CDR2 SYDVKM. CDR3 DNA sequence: TGTGCCAGCAGTTTACGGTCCCTAGCGGGGTACGAGCAGTACTTC. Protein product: CASSLRSLAGYEQYF. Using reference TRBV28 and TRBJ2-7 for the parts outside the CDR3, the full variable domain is DVKVTQSSRYLVKRTGEKVFLECVQDMDHENMFWYRQDPGLGLRLIYFSYDVKMKEKGDIPEGYSVSREKKERFSLILESASTNQTSMYLCASSLRSLAGYEQYFGPGTRLTVT.

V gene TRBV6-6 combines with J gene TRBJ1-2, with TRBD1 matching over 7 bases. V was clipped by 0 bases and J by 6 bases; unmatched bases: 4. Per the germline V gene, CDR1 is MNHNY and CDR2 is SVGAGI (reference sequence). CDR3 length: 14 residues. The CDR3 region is CASSYSGTANGYTF. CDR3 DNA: TGTGCCAGCAGTTACTCCGGGACAGCAAATGGCTACACCTTC.

CDR3 sequence (DNA): TGTGCCAGCAGCTTAGGCCAGGGTAGAGTTGTCCCGACTGAAGCTTTCTTT. Translation: CASSLGQGRVVPTEAFF. The chain has TRBV13 and TRBJ1-1, with a possible D match to TRBD1 (5 bases). The CDR3 runs 17 residues. The V gene's germline CDR1 is PRHDT and CDR2 FYEKMQ (reference sequence). V gave up 0 bases and J gave up 5 bases, with 19 bases separating them.

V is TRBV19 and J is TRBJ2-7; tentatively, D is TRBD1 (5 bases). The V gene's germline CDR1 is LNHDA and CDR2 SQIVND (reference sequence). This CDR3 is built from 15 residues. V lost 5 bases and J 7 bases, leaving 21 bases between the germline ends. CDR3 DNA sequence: TGTGCCAGTAGTCCAACCGTGGGGCAGGTGAGGGAGCAGTACTTC. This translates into CASSPTVGQVREQYF. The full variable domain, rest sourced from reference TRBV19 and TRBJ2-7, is DGGITQSPKYLFRKEGQNVTLSCEQNLNHDAMYWYRQDPGQGLRLIYYSQIVNDFQKGDIAEGYSVSREKKESFPLTVTSAQKNPTAFYLCASSPTVGQVREQYFGPGTRLTVT.

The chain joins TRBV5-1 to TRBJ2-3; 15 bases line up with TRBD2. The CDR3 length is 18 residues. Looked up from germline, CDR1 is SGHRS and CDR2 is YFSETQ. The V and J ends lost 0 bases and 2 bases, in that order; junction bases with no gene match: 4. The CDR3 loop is CASSLEGTSGGNTDTQYF. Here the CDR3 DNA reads TGCGCCAGCAGCTTGGAGGGGACTAGCGGGGGGAACACAGATACGCAGTATTTT.